This TCR beta chain emerged from a study of OX40 agonist ivuxolimab in advanced cancers. About the research overall: Patients were roughly 83% male with ages roughly 23 to 90, mean approximately 62. Patients achieving partial responses numbered three: one hepatocellular carcinoma case and two cutaneous melanoma cases. Broader study findings: Blood T cells, both CD4+ and CD8+, expanded clonally by week 6 at 0.1 to 3.0 mg/kg. On average, a greater number of expanded clones characterised CD8+ T cells relative to CD4+.

As regards this clone: No antigen is known for it.

The CDR3 runs 13 residues. Trimming shortened V by 4 bases and J by 5 bases, and 12 bases separated the two germline ends. Germline assignment: CDR1 SGHNT and CDR2 YYREEE (reference sequence). The table came from immunoSEQ multiplex PCR; TCRdb's copy has only in-frame clones and leaves some out. The table includes around 21,000 clones, about 70% detected once. The source material was CD4+ or CD8+ T cells sorted from blood, sampled in a trial of the OX40 agonist ivuxolimab. The source is an adult with an advanced solid tumor such as melanoma, head and neck, liver or kidney cancer. The V and J genes are TRBV5-4 and TRBJ1-2; the D gene is possibly TRBD1 (6 bases). CDR3 loop: CASSPQGWYGYTF. The CDR3 region has the DNA TGTGCCAGCAGCCCACAGGGATGGTATGGCTACACCTTC.